The 14 T cell receptor beta chains below all came from one sample that was sequenced in a study of a mutant IDH1 vaccine in newly diagnosed glioma. TCRdb's table, derived via immunoSEQ multiplex PCR, lists solely in-frame clones and lacks some. The sample contains approximately 30,000 clones, around nine tenths of which appear only once. The time point is: week 47, end of study. What each vaccine dose contained was 300 ug of mutant IDH1 20-mer peptide, accompanied by topical imiquimod. For these receptors, no antigen is known. The starting material was PBMCs, obtained from a glioma patient whose treatment included an IDH1 peptide vaccine. Source of these receptors: a middle-aged woman with glioma.

The gene calls are TRBV5-8 and TRBJ1-1; D call uncertain. In germline, CDR1 is SGHTS, CDR2 YDEGEE. The CDR3 contains 15 residues. V shed 5 bases and J shed 1 base, with 15 bases lying between them. The CDR3 nucleotides are TGTGCCAGCAGGTATCGACCTAAGGGGAACACTGAAGCTTTCTTT. This encodes CASRYRPKGNTEAFF.

A word on this clone: Germline and junction disagree at one end, which may indicate a read error. J is TRBJ2-5 and V is TRBV7-7, with TRBD2 identical over 9 bases. CDR1 is SSHAT and CDR2 is FNYEAQ in the germline V gene (reference sequence). The CDR3 contains 14 residues. The CDR3 DNA reads as TGTGCTAGCAGCTTAGCGGGAGAGGGAGAGACCCAGTACTTC. It translates to CASSLAGEGETQYF.

The chain links TRBV28 to TRBJ1-2; no definite D call. The germline V and J ends were trimmed by 5 bases and 5 bases, with 18 bases remaining between them. The germline V gene encodes CDR1 MDHEN and CDR2 SYDVKM. CDR3 length: 15 residues. Written as DNA, the CDR3 is TGTGCCAGCAGTCCCCTCCGACTCAAACCTTATGGCTACACCTTC. Protein: CASSPLRLKPYGYTF.

This chain uses TRBV6-6 with TRBJ2-5; possible D gene TRBD1, 7 bases. The germline V gene encodes CDR1 MNHNY and CDR2 SVGAGI (reference sequence). The CDR3 is made up of 12 amino acids. Trimming left V 5 bases short and J 13 bases short, with 17 bases between. The CDR3 sequence is CASSIQGGFSYF. The CDR3 DNA reads as TGTGCCAGCAGTATCCAGGGGGGCTTCTCGTACTTC.

The chain recombines TRBV19 with TRBJ2-7, with TRBD1 as a possible D gene (6 bases). The V gene's germline CDR1 is LNHDA and CDR2 SQIVND (reference sequence). Trimming removed 3 bases at V and 7 bases at J, with 16 bases between. CDR3 length: 14 residues. In nucleotides, the CDR3 is TGTGCCAGTAGTATTTGGTCCCCAACAGGGGAGCAGTACTTC. This sequence encodes CASSIWSPTGEQYF.

This rearrangement joins TRBV27 to TRBJ1-1; perhaps TRBD1 as D (6 bases). The CDR3 contains 16 residues. With 5 bases removed from V and 0 bases from J, the gap between germline ends came to 16 bases. Germline V CDR1 and CDR2: MNHEY, SMNVEV (reference sequence). The CDR3 DNA reads TGTGCCAGCAGTCTAGTGGGGGGGCCCATGAACACTGAAGCTTTCTTT. It specifies CASSLVGGPMNTEAFF.

The rearrangement uses TRBV28 and TRBJ1-2; 8 bases map to TRBD1. Unmatched junction bases numbered 16, after V lost 7 bases and J lost 3 bases. The CDR3 has 17 residues. The germline CDR1 and CDR2 sequences are MDHEN and SYDVKM. CDR3 protein: CASKPSLGQGLDYGYTF. CDR3 DNA sequence: TGTGCCAGCAAGCCCTCTCTCGGACAGGGTTTGGACTATGGCTACACCTTC.

In DNA form, the CDR3 reads TGTGCCAGCAGCTTAGCCCGGGACAGCCATCAGCCCCAGCATTTT. Translation: CASSLARDSHQPQHF. The genes are TRBV7-2 and TRBJ1-5; 7 bases fit TRBD1. Trimming took 0 bases from V and 5 from J; bases not matched to a gene: 4. This CDR3 is built from 15 residues. CDR1 and CDR2 (germline): SGHTA, FQGNSA.

This rearrangement joins TRBV5-1 to TRBJ2-5, with a tentative D call TRBD2 (5 bases). CDR1 SGHRS and CDR2 YFSETQ come from the germline V gene. V shed 0 bases and J shed 7 bases, with 16 bases lying between them. This CDR3 spans 15 amino acids. The CDR3 nucleotides read TGCGCCAGCAGCTTGGCGCCCGCCAGCGGAGGGACCCAGTACTTC. Protein product: CASSLAPASGGTQYF.

This rearrangement joins TRBV2 to TRBJ2-2; the match to TRBD1 covers 7 bases. CDR3 length: 13 amino acids. J lost 5 bases, V lost 4 bases, and 1 base had no gene match. Germline V gene data show CDR1 as SNHLY and CDR2 as FYNNEI. CDR3 sequence reads: CASSGQGTGELFF. As DNA, the CDR3 is TGTGCCAGCAGTGGACAGGGTACCGGGGAGCTGTTTTTT.

V and J are TRBV9 and TRBJ2-1; 12 nucleotides match TRBD2. The CDR3 contains 15 residues. V lost 4 bases to trimming and J lost 5 bases; unmatched junction nucleotides: 4. From germline, CDR1 is SGDLS and CDR2 YYNGEE. CDR3 protein: CASSQLAGGHNEQFF. The CDR3 nucleotides are TGTGCCAGCAGCCAACTAGCGGGAGGCCACAATGAGCAGTTCTTC.

The V gene is TRBV5-4, the J gene TRBJ1-1, with TRBD1 matching 9 bases. V shed 4 bases and J 2 bases; nucleotides not matched to a gene: 3. The CDR3 has 14 residues. Per germline, CDR1 SGHNT and CDR2 YYREEE (reference sequence). The CDR3 DNA reads as TGTGCCAGCAGCATACAGGGGGCCAACACTGAAGCTTTCTTT. It codes for CASSIQGANTEAFF.

The gene calls are TRBV15 and TRBJ2-7; D might be TRBD1 (6 bases). Trimming left V 5 bases short and J 0 bases short, with 17 bases between. The germline gives CDR1 LNHNV, CDR2 YYDKDF (reference sequence). The CDR3 runs to 16 residues. For the CDR3, the DNA is TGTGCCACCAGCGGGGGCTTTCCGCGGAACTCCTACGAGCAGTACTTC. Translated: CATSGGFPRNSYEQYF.

V is TRBV14 and J is TRBJ1-1; D call uncertain. V was clipped by 0 bases and J by 1 base, with 6 bases between them. Germline V gene sequence: CDR1 SGHDN, CDR2 FVKESK. The CDR3 has 14 amino acids. CDR3 amino acids: CASSQEQQNTEAFF. In DNA, the CDR3 is TGTGCCAGCAGCCAAGAACAACAGAACACTGAAGCTTTCTTT.